The 20 T cell receptor beta chains in this list originate from one sample, sequenced in a study of blood T cells in healthy people across ages. Primers used in a second PCR of roughly 6 to 12 cycles were a sample-barcoded 5' primer and a J-beta primer mix. In TCRdb, the 5' RACE reads were re-called with MiXCR into one record per CDR3 protein. The data hold roughly 800,000 distinct CDR3 sequences, with over 45% observed a single time. The sample comprised blood. The source of these receptors is a young man in good health.

The rearrangement uses TRBV19 and TRBJ2-1; D remains unclear. The V gene's germline CDR1 is LNHDA and CDR2 SQIVND (reference sequence). Trimming shortened V by 4 bases and J by 7 bases, and 11 bases separated the two germline ends. CDR3 size: 13 residues. For the CDR3, the DNA is TGTGCCAGTAGTAAGAGGACCCCTAATGAGCAGTTCTTC. Its protein product is CASSKRTPNEQFF.

The V and J genes are TRBV7-2 and TRBJ2-1; the D gene is possibly TRBD2 (7 bases). Trimming stripped 5 bases from V and 2 bases from J, with 19 bases between. Per germline, CDR1 SGHTA and CDR2 FQGNSA. This CDR3 contains 17 residues. Here the CDR3 DNA reads TGTGCCAGCAGCCCATGGGGGGCTAGCGGCCCCTACAATGAGCAGTTCTTC. Translating gives CASSPWGASGPYNEQFF.

The chain has TRBV7-9 and TRBJ2-5; 7 bases align to TRBD2. The V gene end was trimmed by 2 bases and the J gene end by 0 bases; junction bases not matched to a gene: 6. The CDR3 length is 16 residues. Germline V gene data show CDR1 as SEHNR and CDR2 as FQNEAQ (reference sequence). The CDR3 sequence: CASSLFASGDQETQYF. The CDR3 DNA sequence: TGTGCCAGCAGCTTATTTGCTAGCGGAGACCAAGAGACCCAGTACTTC.

The gene calls are TRBV11-1 and TRBJ2-2, with 7 bases lining up with TRBD2. V lost 5 bases to trimming and J lost 14 bases; unmatched junction nucleotides: 11. This CDR3 is 13 amino acids long. Per the germline V gene, CDR1 is SGHAT and CDR2 is FQDESV (reference sequence). The CDR3 reads CASSPREGIKLFF. The DNA of the CDR3 is TGTGCCAGCAGCCCAAGGGAGGGTATTAAACTGTTTTTT.

V usage is TRBV15 and J usage is TRBJ1-2, with unresolved D. Germline V CDR1 and CDR2: LNHNV, YYDKDF (reference sequence). This CDR3 region has 15 residues. V was trimmed by 5 bases and J by 5 bases, leaving 18 bases between them. The CDR3 nucleotides read TGTGCCACCAGCTCCGAGGCCGCCAGCGTTTATGGCTACACCTTC. It yields the protein CATSSEAASVYGYTF.

The chain combines TRBV7-8 with TRBJ2-7, with 8 nucleotides matching TRBD1. J gave up 5 bases and V 5 bases, and 11 bases lay outside the gene matches. CDR1 and CDR2 (germline): SGHVS, FQNEAQ. The CDR3 has 15 amino acids. The CDR3: CASSARTGLFDEQYF. DNA of the CDR3: TGTGCCAGCAGCGCCCGGACAGGGCTGTTCGACGAGCAGTACTTC.

This clonotype occurred a few times. The chain combines TRBV4-1 with TRBJ2-3, with D perhaps TRBD2 (6 bases). CDR3 size: 14 residues. V was cut by 3 bases and J by 3 bases, with 10 bases left in between. Germline assignment: CDR1 MGHRA and CDR2 YSYEKL. The CDR3 reads CASSQIGGTDTQYF. The CDR3 nucleotides are TGCGCCAGCAGCCAGATTGGAGGGACAGATACGCAGTATTTT.

V usage is TRBV3-1 and J usage is TRBJ1-2; no reliable D call. With 1 base removed from V and 8 bases from J, the gap between germline ends came to 11 bases. CDR1 and CDR2 from the germline V gene are LGHDT and YNNKEL (reference sequence). This CDR3 contains 13 residues. The CDR3 DNA is TGTGCCAGCAGCCAAGGGTCGGACCGGGGCTACACCTTC. Protein sequence: CASSQGSDRGYTF.

For this clonotype: A much larger clonotype is one base distant, so this may be a read error. V is TRBV12-3 or TRBV12-4 and J is TRBJ1-2; a weak D match, TRBD1 (6 bases). With 6 bases removed from V and 6 bases from J, the gap between germline ends came to 14 bases. The CDR3 spans 13 residues. CDR3 in amino acids: CASRSGQFDGYTF. DNA of the CDR3: TGTGCCAGCAGAAGTGGACAGTTCGATGGCTACACCTTC.

This clonotype came up a few times. The CDR3: CASRKYSRAANEKLFF. The CDR3 DNA reads as TGTGCCAGCAGAAAATATTCCAGGGCGGCTAATGAAAAACTGTTTTTT. The rearrangement links TRBV27 to TRBJ1-4; D is possibly TRBD1 (5 bases). Trimming cost V 6 bases and J 3 bases, with 17 bases left between them. The CDR3 is 16 residues long. Per the germline V gene, CDR1 is MNHEY and CDR2 is SMNVEV (reference sequence).

This sequence joins TRBV7-9 and TRBJ2-1; no definite D call. CDR3 length: 15 amino acids. Looked up from germline, CDR1 is SEHNR and CDR2 is FQNEAQ (reference sequence). Between the trimmed V and J ends, which lost 5 bases and 6 bases, there was a span of 17 bases. CDR3: CASSPLTSPGNEQFF. The CDR3 DNA is TGTGCCAGCAGCCCTCTTACCTCTCCTGGCAATGAGCAGTTCTTC. The full variable domain, in which reference TRBV7-9 and TRBJ2-1 provide the parts outside the CDR3, is DTGVSQNPRHKITKRGQNVTFRCDPISEHNRLYWYRQTLGQGPEFLTYFQNEAQLEKSRLLSDRFSAERPKGSFSTLEIQRTEQGDSAMYLCASSPLTSPGNEQFFGPGTRLTVL.

The chain is built from TRBV15 and TRBJ2-2; 10 nucleotides align to TRBD2. CDR3 length: 14 residues. The germline V gene encodes CDR1 LNHNV and CDR2 YYDKDF (reference sequence). The ends lost 10 bases at V and 7 bases at J; junction bases unmatched: 9. CDR3 in amino acids: CANQAGGPGGELFF. The CDR3 nucleotides read TGTGCCAACCAAGCGGGAGGGCCAGGCGGGGAGCTGTTTTTT.

Remarks on this clonotype: At one end the junction does not follow the germline gene, possibly because of a read error. The V gene is TRBV29-1, the J gene TRBJ2-5, with D perhaps given as TRBD1 or TRBD2 (5 bases each). The length of the CDR3 is 10 residues. Per the germline V gene, CDR1 is SQVTM and CDR2 is ANQGSEA. CDR3 bases: TGCAGCGTTGCTGGGGGAGACCCGTTCTTC. It specifies CSVAGGDPFF.

For this clonotype: The junction departs from germline at one end; a sequencing error may be responsible. J is TRBJ1-2 and V is TRBV7-9, with 7 bases identical to TRBD1. The CDR3 sequence is 16 residues long. CDR1 is SEHNR, CDR2 FQNEAQ, per germline (reference sequence). The CDR3 spells CTSSPARDRANYGYTF. CDR3 DNA: TGTACCAGCAGCCCAGCCCGGGACAGAGCTAACTATGGCTACACCTTC.

The chain recombines TRBV11-3 with TRBJ2-4; D remains ambiguous. V was trimmed by 1 base and J by 0 bases, leaving 1 base between them. Germline values: CDR1 SGHNT, CDR2 YENEEA. This CDR3 comprises 13 residues. The CDR3 here is CASSLAAKNIQYF. CDR3 in DNA: TGTGCCAGCAGCTTAGCAGCCAAAAACATTCAGTACTTC.

This chain joins TRBV2 and TRBJ2-3, with D unresolved. This CDR3 spans 14 amino acids. Germline loops: CDR1 SNHLY, CDR2 FYNNEI. V was trimmed by 2 bases and J by 6 bases, leaving 12 bases between them. CDR3 sequence reads: CASSEFRAADTQYF. In DNA form, the CDR3 reads TGTGCCAGCAGTGAATTTCGGGCAGCCGATACGCAGTATTTT.

V and J are TRBV6-2 or TRBV6-3 and TRBJ2-7, with 7 bases identical to TRBD2. The germline gives CDR1 MNHEY, CDR2 SVGEGT. The CDR3 sequence is 18 residues long. The ends lost 4 bases at V and 0 bases at J; junction bases unmatched: 15. DNA of the CDR3: TGTGCCAGCAGTTTCCCCGAAGAAAGCGGGACGGTCTCCTACGAGCAGTACTTC. Translated: CASSFPEESGTVSYEQYF.

This clonotype was found a few times. The J gene is TRBJ2-1, the V gene TRBV12-3 or TRBV12-4, with a tentative D call TRBD1 (5 bases). Trimming took off 6 bases at V and 8 bases at J, with 20 bases between the two ends. The CDR3 has 15 amino acids. The DNA of the CDR3 is TGTGCCAGCAGCCCCGGTGGCAGAGGCAGGGATGAGCAGTTCTTC. Encoded protein: CASSPGGRGRDEQFF.

The J gene is TRBJ2-1, the V gene TRBV20-1; no definite D call. The CDR3 totals 16 residues. The ends were cut back, 5 bases at V and 2 bases at J, with 19 bases in the middle. Germline V CDR1 and CDR2: DFQATT, SNEGSKA (reference sequence). DNA for the CDR3: TGCAGTGCTCGCAAGACTGGCGACTGGGCCTACAATGAGCAGTTCTTC. Translating gives CSARKTGDWAYNEQFF.

V is TRBV28 and J is TRBJ2-5; TRBD2 agrees at 10 bases. The germline gives CDR1 MDHEN, CDR2 SYDVKM. Trimming at V came to 5 bases and at J to 13 bases, leaving 10 bases not matched to a gene. The CDR3 is 13 residues long. CDR3 coding DNA: TGTGCCAGCAGTGGGTTGGCTAGCGGGAGCAGGTACTTC. It is translated as CASSGLASGSRYF.